This T cell receptor (beta chain) was sequenced during a study of T cells in Graves' hyperthyroidism and ophthalmopathy (dated 2019 in TCRdb). Study-level background: Peripheral blood was sampled at the time of initial diagnosis, prior to any treatment. After sampling, hyperthyroidism patients received methimazole starting at 30 mg daily, and ophthalmopathy patients received high-dose intravenous methylprednisolone. The paper describes TCR Vbeta CDR3 sequencing of 130 to 150 peripheral blood samples, made up of 43 ophthalmopathy patients, around 78 hyperthyroidism patients and 17 progressor patients. To identify TCR V-J signatures that set the groups apart, the researchers used a discovery cohort of approximately 98 patients, made up of under 50 with Graves' ophthalmopathy and 55 to 65 with stable Graves' hyperthyroidism. In roughly six Graves' hyperthyroidism patients, the study also compared T-cell repertoires from thyroid tissue with T-cell repertoires from blood. For training and testing, the approximately 92 patients in the discovery cohort were randomly divided in a 7:3 ratio. Prospective prediction of ophthalmopathy was tested in an independent validation cohort consisting of roughly 19 hyperthyroidism patients and about 17 patients who later progressed to ophthalmopathy. Study-level results and caveats: A 13 V-J signature model separated ophthalmopathy from stable hyperthyroidism, with over 85% sensitivity and about 81% specificity in cross-validation and 80%/75% in testing. Sample size was not statistically predetermined, and blinding of investigators to group allocation was not performed. In validation, the model predicted progression to ophthalmopathy with approximately 69% sensitivity and around 72% specificity, a median of 6.5 months before onset. Blood samples also contained most of the expanded thyroid clonotypes (frequency above 0.001), which suggests that blood repertoires may reflect thyroid immune responses.

This clonotype was picked up many times. Its antigen is not yet known. At one end the junction does not follow the germline gene, possibly because of a read error. CDR1 is given as SQVTM and CDR2 as ANQGSEA, both from the germline V gene. The CDR3, from cysteine to phenylalanine, totals 13 residues. CDR3 DNA is the only sequence kept; it has 39 bases, read in frame from the first base. Ophthalmopathy patients had moderately to severely active disease, Clinical Activity Score of at least 3, NOSPECS grade of at least 4, and duration under 3 months. Patients with uncontrolled infections, other autoimmune diseases, pregnancy or lactation were excluded. Diagnoses were based on clinical symptoms, serum thyroxine and TRAb, thyroid ultrasound and orbital computed tomography. Ficoll-Paque density gradient centrifugation was used to isolate PBMCs from 10 ml of fresh peripheral blood. Total RNA was extracted with Trizol reagent, and quality was checked on an Agilent 2100 Bioanalyzer.

The TCR beta CDR3 regions were amplified from the RNA transcripts. A first-round RT-PCR of the TCR CDR3 used the HTBI primer set with the Qiagen OneStep RT-PCR kit. Libraries were constructed in a second round of multiplex PCR, after which size selection and purification were performed. The libraries were sequenced on an Illumina HiSeq2000 using paired-end 100 bp reads. The paper's data handling went like this. SOAPnuke was used to process the raw data, with reads discarded if the reads contained adapters or uncalled bases, had a mean Phred below 15, or lacked an exact constant-primer or identifier match. High-quality paired reads were merged with COPE v1.2.5, and unique nucleotide sequences were defined as clonotypes. MiTCR v1.1 was used to align the clonotypes against IMGT TRBV, TRBD and TRBJ reference segments. The analysis included only V-J combinations with a frequency above 0.0001, which together covered approximately 99% of the repertoires. The TCS score was defined as the ratio of F50 (clonal expansion) to E x V (chaos), calculated using BLOSUM62-based TCRdist between CDR3 peptides within each V-J. Welch's t-statistics and random forest reduced 500 to 550 V-J features to 13, which were used in a naive Bayes classifier (R e1071). Starting from the raw public reads, TCRdb applied fastp trimming at Q25, assembled clones with MiXCR and retained in-frame beta chains. Identical CDR3 protein sequences are pooled into one entry, listed with their most common genes and DNA. The authors' filters were not applied to this entry. Within this sample are about 520,000 distinct CDR3 sequences, with 24% of them counted one time only. Approximately 10% of the sample is taken by the ten largest.

The sequence was collected from a woman in her 30s with Graves' ophthalmopathy. Sequenced sample: blood. The chain is assembled from TRBV29-1 and TRBJ1-1, and 7 bases in between align with TRBD1. The nucleotide sequence reads as follows: TGCAGCGCTGAAGGACAGGCGGACACTGAAGCTTTCTTT. Its coded protein is CSAEGQADTEAFF.